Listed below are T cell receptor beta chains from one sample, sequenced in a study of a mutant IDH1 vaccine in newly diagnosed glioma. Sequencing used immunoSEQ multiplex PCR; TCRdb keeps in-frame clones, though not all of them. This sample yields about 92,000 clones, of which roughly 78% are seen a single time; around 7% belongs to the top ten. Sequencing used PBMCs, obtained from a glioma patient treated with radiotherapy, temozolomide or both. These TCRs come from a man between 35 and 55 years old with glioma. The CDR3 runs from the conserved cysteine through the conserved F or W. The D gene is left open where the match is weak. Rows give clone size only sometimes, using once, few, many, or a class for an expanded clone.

CASSTGLGETQYF	TGTGCCAGCTCGACAGGGCTAGGGGAGACCCAGTACTTC	TRBV7-3	TRBJ2-5	NA	TRBD1
CASSLVGSGNQPQHF	TGTGCCAGCAGCTTAGTAGGCTCAGGCAATCAGCCCCAGCATTTT	TRBV7-8	TRBJ1-5	NA	NA
CASSGGTSGAKNIQYF	TGTGCCAGCAGCGGAGGGACTAGCGGAGCCAAAAACATTCAGTACTTC	TRBV11-1	TRBJ2-4	NA	TRBD2
CASSLPRGLQETQYF	TGTGCCAGCAGCTTACCGAGGGGGCTCCAAGAGACCCAGTACTTC	TRBV7-2	TRBJ2-5	NA	TRBD1
CASSIPGTQDKNIQYF	TGTGCCAGCAGCATACCGGGAACCCAGGACAAAAACATTCAGTACTTC	TRBV5-4	TRBJ2-4	NA	NA
CASRGGGGKPRETQYF	TGCGCCAGCCGCGGGGGAGGGGGCAAGCCGCGGGAGACCCAGTACTTC	TRBV5-1	TRBJ2-5	NA	NA
CASSRFQGVGSPLHF	TGCGCCAGCAGCCGCTTTCAGGGTGTCGGGTCACCCCTCCACTTT	TRBV4-3	TRBJ1-6	NA	NA
CASSMPGQGVRGYGYTF	TGTGCCAGTAGTATGCCGGGACAGGGGGTGAGAGGTTATGGCTACACCTTC	TRBV19	TRBJ1-2	NA	TRBD1
CAGWGQGFETQYF	TGTGCCGGCTGGGGACAGGGGTTTGAGACCCAGTACTTC	TRBV7-2	TRBJ2-5	once	TRBD1
CASSQPTPTRRTEAFF	TGTGCCAGCAGCCAACCTACACCCACTCGGCGGACTGAAGCTTTCTTT	TRBV4-2	TRBJ1-1	NA	NA
CASSSGIRNQPQHF	TGTGCCAGCAGCTCAGGGATTCGTAATCAGCCCCAGCATTTT	TRBV28	TRBJ1-5	NA	NA
CSVVGRGPGANVLTF	TGCAGCGTTGTTGGCAGGGGGCCTGGGGCCAACGTCCTGACTTTC	TRBV29-1	TRBJ2-6	NA	TRBD1
CASSLQGWAGYTF	TGTGCCAGCAGCCTACAGGGATGGGCGGGCTACACCTTC	TRBV5-6	TRBJ1-2	NA	NA
CASSAGTSGAYNEQFF	TGTGCCAGCAGCGCAGGGACTAGCGGAGCCTACAATGAGCAGTTCTTC	TRBV9	TRBJ2-1	NA	TRBD2
CASRRQGIPYEQYF	TGTGCCAGCCGAAGACAGGGGATTCCCTACGAGCAGTACTTC	TRBV2	TRBJ2-7	once	TRBD1
CASSFPSTRGFTEAFF	TGTGCCAGCAGCTTCCCCTCGACCAGGGGTTTCACTGAAGCTTTCTTT	TRBV11-2	TRBJ1-1	few	NA
CASREGRPQETQYF	TGTGCCAGTAGAGAAGGACGCCCCCAAGAGACCCAGTACTTC	TRBV19	TRBJ2-5	NA	NA
CASSPRILAGGPSLEQYF	TGTGCCAGCAGTCCACGCATCCTAGCGGGAGGGCCCTCTCTGGAGCAGTACTTC	TRBV27	TRBJ2-7	NA	TRBD2
CASSLGLADPADTQYF	TGTGCCAGCAGCTTGGGGCTAGCGGACCCAGCAGATACGCAGTATTTT	TRBV5-4	TRBJ2-3	NA	TRBD2
CSAVSETQYF	TGCAGTGCTGTCAGCGAGACCCAGTACTTC	TRBV20-1	TRBJ2-5	NA	NA
CASSLGGRTYGYTF	TGTGCCAGCAGCTTAGGGGGACGGACCTATGGCTACACCTTC	TRBV7-9	TRBJ1-2	many	NA
CASSVTSGGSDTQYF	TGTGCCAGCAGCGTGACTAGCGGCGGTTCAGATACGCAGTATTTT	TRBV6-5	TRBJ2-3	few	TRBD2
CSSGGGQGNYGYTF	TGCAGCTCTGGAGGGGGTCAGGGGAACTATGGCTACACCTTC	TRBV29-1	TRBJ1-2	NA	NA
CAWSAFSGANVLTF	TGTGCCTGGAGCGCCTTTTCTGGGGCCAACGTCCTGACTTTC	TRBV30	TRBJ2-6	NA	NA
CASSGGRGPYGYTF	TGTGCCAGCAGCGGGGGGCGCGGGCCTTATGGCTACACCTTC	TRBV7-2	TRBJ1-2	NA	NA
CASSLGQGRYGYTF	TGTGCCAGCAGCTTAGGTCAGGGAAGATATGGCTACACCTTC	TRBV7-9	TRBJ1-2	few	NA
CAISEGLNTEAFF	TGTGCCATCAGCGAGGGCCTGAACACTGAAGCTTTCTTT	TRBV10-3	TRBJ1-1	NA	NA
CASSLGHAGGYTF	TGTGCCAGCAGCTTAGGACACGCAGGGGGCTACACCTTC	TRBV11-2	TRBJ1-2	many	NA
CASTRDPITDTQYF	TGCGCCAGCACCAGGGACCCAATCACAGATACGCAGTATTTT	TRBV10-2	TRBJ2-3	NA	NA
CASRTTQGAETQYF	TGTGCCAGTAGAACCACCCAGGGGGCCGAGACCCAGTACTTC	TRBV19	TRBJ2-5	NA	TRBD1
CASRTTEETQYF	TGTGCCAGCAGAACGACAGAAGAGACCCAGTACTTC	TRBV6-5	TRBJ2-5	NA	NA
CASSFGVSYEQYF	TGTGCCAGCAGTTTCGGGGTCTCCTACGAGCAGTACTTC	TRBV6-6	TRBJ2-7	few	NA
CASSSDGDEQFF	TGCGCCAGCAGCTCCGACGGCGATGAGCAGTTCTTC	TRBV5-1	TRBJ2-1	NA	NA
CASRFPGQVTLHF	TGCGCCAGCAGATTCCCGGGACAAGTAACCCTCCACTTT	TRBV5-1	TRBJ1-6	NA	NA
CASSPRTGANEKLFF	TGTGCCAGCAGTCCGCGGACAGGAGCGAATGAAAAACTGTTTTTT	TRBV2	TRBJ1-4	NA	TRBD1
CAWSVRGNFYNEQFF	TGTGCCTGGAGTGTACGAGGGAATTTCTACAATGAGCAGTTCTTC	TRBV30	TRBJ2-1	NA	NA
CASSYGPGDTQYF	TGTGCCAGCAGTTACGGTCCAGGGGATACGCAGTATTTT	TRBV6-6	TRBJ2-3	NA	NA
CAWSDRVYNSPLHF	TGTGCCTGGAGTGACCGGGTCTATAATTCACCCCTCCACTTT	TRBV30	TRBJ1-6	few	NA
CATDYSVDEQYF	TGTGCCACCGACTATAGCGTCGACGAGCAGTACTTC	TRBV2	TRBJ2-7	once	NA
CASSVGDFSTYEQYF	TGTGCCAGCAGCGTTGGGGATTTTTCCACCTACGAGCAGTACTTC	TRBV9	TRBJ2-7	once	NA